These T cell receptor beta chains were read from a single sample in a study of T cells in Graves' hyperthyroidism and ophthalmopathy. Using its own MiXCR run on the multiplex PCR reads, TCRdb lists one record per CDR3 protein. The sample includes under 750,000 distinct CDR3 sequences, about 19% of them seen just once. The sequencing input was blood. The origin of the receptors is a woman in her forties or fifties with Graves' hyperthyroidism that later progressed to Graves' ophthalmopathy. CDR3s include the opening cysteine and the closing phenylalanine or tryptophan. Each record gives: D gene, J gene, V gene, clone size, CDR3 DNA, CDR3 protein. A D gene is named only where the DNA matches it firmly. Size tells how often a clone was seen (once, few, many) or the class of an expanded clone, and some rows leave it out.

D: TRBD1; J: TRBJ1-4; V: TRBV20-1; size: NA; DNA: TGCAGTGCGCCATCGCGGGGGACAGGGGAAAATGAAAAACTGTTTTTT; CDR3: CSAPSRGTGENEKLFF
D: NA; J: TRBJ1-3; V: TRBV6-5; size: NA; DNA: TGTGCCAGCAGTTACTCGAAACACCTTCAAGCCATATATTTT; CDR3: CASSYSKHLQAIYF
D: TRBD1; J: TRBJ1-6; V: TRBV30; size: many; DNA: TGTGCCTGGAGAGACACCGGGACAGGGCATTGGGATTCACCCCTCCACTTT; CDR3: CAWRDTGTGHWDSPLHF
D: NA; J: TRBJ1-1; V: TRBV6-1; size: NA; DNA: TGTGCCAGCAGACAGGACCCCAACACTGAAGCTTTCTTT; CDR3: CASRQDPNTEAFF
D: NA; J: TRBJ2-5; V: TRBV7-8; size: many; DNA: TGTGCCAGCAGCTTAGTCGGGGGGCATGAGCAAGAGACCCAGTACTTC; CDR3: CASSLVGGHEQETQYF
D: NA; J: TRBJ2-7; V: TRBV15; size: few; DNA: TGTGCCACCAGCAGGGACAGTTTCTCCGACGAGCAGTACTTC; CDR3: CATSRDSFSDEQYF
D: NA; J: TRBJ1-1; V: TRBV12-3/TRBV12-4; size: many; DNA: TGTGCCAGCAGTTTCGGCCCCTCCCGTGAAGCTTTCTTT; CDR3: CASSFGPSREAFF
D: NA; J: TRBJ1-2; V: TRBV5-5; size: NA; DNA: TGTGCCAGCAGCTTGGCCGACAGCACCTATGGCTACACCTTC; CDR3: CASSLADSTYGYTF
D: TRBD1; J: TRBJ2-3; V: TRBV11-2; size: NA; DNA: TGTGCCAGCAGCCAAACCGGGACAGGGGAAGATACGCAGTATTTT; CDR3: CASSQTGTGEDTQYF
D: NA; J: TRBJ2-5; V: TRBV11-2; size: many; DNA: TGTGCCAGCAGCTTAAGTTCGGGGGGCCGGGAGACCCAGTACTTC; CDR3: CASSLSSGGRETQYF
D: NA; J: TRBJ1-1; V: TRBV10-3; size: NA; DNA: TGTGCCATCAGTGAGGATTGGCAGGCCCAAGCTTTCTTT; CDR3: CAISEDWQAQAFF
D: NA; J: TRBJ1-1; V: TRBV6-1; size: many; DNA: TGTGCCAGCACCCCCCTTACGGGGGGATCCATGAACACTGAAGCTTTCTTT; CDR3: CASTPLTGGSMNTEAFF
D: TRBD1; J: TRBJ2-7; V: TRBV4-1; size: many; DNA: TGCGCCAGCAGCCCGGGGACAGCCCCTCGGGAGCAGTACTTC; CDR3: CASSPGTAPREQYF
D: TRBD2; J: TRBJ2-1; V: TRBV9; size: few; DNA: TGTGCCAGCAGCGTATACCTAGCGGGGGCCACCTCCTACAATGAGCAGTTCTTC; CDR3: CASSVYLAGATSYNEQFF
D: NA; J: TRBJ1-5; V: TRBV6-2/TRBV6-3; size: many; DNA: TGTGCCAGCAGTTACTCGGAGGGGAGTCATCAGCCCCAGCATTTT; CDR3: CASSYSEGSHQPQHF
D: NA; J: TRBJ2-1; V: TRBV6-1; size: few; DNA: TGTGCCAGCAGTGGGACACTTTTGGGTGAGCAGTTCTTC; CDR3: CASSGTLLGEQFF
D: TRBD1; J: TRBJ1-1; V: TRBV4-1; size: NA; DNA: TGCGCCAGCAGCCACCCTGGGGGACAGGGGGAATCTGAAGCTTTCTTT; CDR3: CASSHPGGQGESEAFF
D: TRBD1; J: TRBJ1-1; V: TRBV7-9; size: NA; DNA: TGTGCCAGCACCGGGACAGGGACTGTGGGCACTGAAGCTTTCTTT; CDR3: CASTGTGTVGTEAFF
D: TRBD1; J: TRBJ1-2; V: TRBV10-3; size: many; DNA: TGTGCCATCAGAACAGGGGGCGCTTACTATGGCTACACCTTC; CDR3: CAIRTGGAYYGYTF
D: TRBD2; J: TRBJ2-1; V: TRBV24-1; size: NA; DNA: TGTGCCACCAGTGACACCGATGGACTAGCGGGGGGCAATGAGCAGTTCTTC; CDR3: CATSDTDGLAGGNEQFF
D: NA; J: TRBJ1-3; V: TRBV7-9; size: NA; DNA: TGTGCCAGCAGCCCCCCGGGGGGCGCTGGAAACACCATATATTTT; CDR3: CASSPPGGAGNTIYF
D: NA; J: TRBJ1-5; V: TRBV3-1; size: many; DNA: TGTGCCAGCAGCCAAGATTCGGTCAGTAGCAATCAGCCCCAGCATTTT; CDR3: CASSQDSVSSNQPQHF
D: TRBD2; J: TRBJ2-2; V: TRBV11-2; size: few; DNA: TGTGCCAGCATTAGGGGGTCTAGCGGGGTACCCGGGGAGCTGTTTTTT; CDR3: CASIRGSSGVPGELFF
D: NA; J: TRBJ1-1; V: TRBV14; size: NA; DNA: TGTGCCAGCAGCCAAGAAGTGTCAGGGAACACTGAAGCTTTCTTT; CDR3: CASSQEVSGNTEAFF
D: NA; J: TRBJ2-5; V: TRBV11-2; size: many; DNA: TGTGCCAGCAGCTATAGCGAGGGGACGTACCAAGAGACCCAGTACTTC; CDR3: CASSYSEGTYQETQYF
D: NA; J: TRBJ2-3; V: TRBV9; size: many; DNA: TGTGCCAGCAGCGTATGGGGGGCCACAGATACGCAGTATTTT; CDR3: CASSVWGATDTQYF
D: TRBD1; J: TRBJ2-2; V: TRBV5-1; size: few; DNA: TGCGCCAGCAGCGCTATGACAGGGCGGACCGGGGAGCTGTTTTTT; CDR3: CASSAMTGRTGELFF
D: TRBD2; J: TRBJ2-1; V: TRBV7-2; size: NA; DNA: TGTGCCAGCAGCTTAGAGGGTAGCGGGGGGGGGGCCTACAATGAGCAGTTCTTC; CDR3: CASSLEGSGGGAYNEQFF
D: NA; J: TRBJ2-7; V: TRBV2; size: many; DNA: TGTGCCAGCAGTGATAGGAGAGCCTCCTACGAGCAGTACTTC; CDR3: CASSDRRASYEQYF
D: NA; J: TRBJ1-2; V: TRBV20-1; size: many; DNA: TGCAGTGTATCAGGGAACTATGGCTACACCTTC; CDR3: CSVSGNYGYTF
D: TRBD1; J: TRBJ1-5; V: TRBV12-3/TRBV12-4; size: many; DNA: TGTGCCAGCACCGGGATAGGACAGGGCGAGCCCCAGCATTTT; CDR3: CASTGIGQGEPQHF
D: TRBD1; J: TRBJ2-5; V: TRBV10-1; size: NA; DNA: TGCGCCAGCAGTGACGACTCGGGACAGGGGGCGAATCCGTACCAAGAGACCCAGTACTTC; CDR3: CASSDDSGQGANPYQETQYF
D: TRBD1; J: TRBJ1-1; V: TRBV5-6; size: few; DNA: TGTGCCAGCAGCTTTAGGGGGCGGACTGAAGCTTTCTTT; CDR3: CASSFRGRTEAFF
D: NA; J: TRBJ1-2; V: TRBV18; size: NA; DNA: TGTGCCAGCTCATCCGTTACACTGGGACAAACAAACTATGGCTACACCTTC; CDR3: CASSSVTLGQTNYGYTF
D: TRBD2; J: TRBJ2-3; V: TRBV5-1; size: many; DNA: TGCGCCAGCAGCTTGGTGACTAGCGGGGGGTTCACAGATACGCAGTATTTT; CDR3: CASSLVTSGGFTDTQYF
D: NA; J: TRBJ2-7; V: TRBV10-3; size: NA; DNA: TGTGCCATCAACCCAGGGAGTACCTACGAGCAGTACTTC; CDR3: CAINPGSTYEQYF
D: NA; J: TRBJ1-2; V: TRBV5-1; size: many; DNA: TGCGCCAGCAGAGATCCGGGTACCCTTCTATATGGCTACACCTTC; CDR3: CASRDPGTLLYGYTF
D: NA; J: TRBJ1-2; V: TRBV15; size: many; DNA: TGTGCCACCAGCAGACTTGGTCGCGGCTACACCTTC; CDR3: CATSRLGRGYTF
D: NA; J: TRBJ1-1; V: TRBV3-1; size: NA; DNA: TGTGCCAGTAGCCTCGGCCTCGGTTTGAACACTGAAGCTTTCTTT; CDR3: CASSLGLGLNTEAFF
D: TRBD2; J: TRBJ2-3; V: TRBV27; size: NA; DNA: TGTGCCAGCAGTCCCAGGGTAGCGGGGGCCCTCACAGATACGCAGTATTTT; CDR3: CASSPRVAGALTDTQYF
D: NA; J: TRBJ2-3; V: TRBV3-1; size: NA; DNA: TGTGCCAGCAGCCAAACCTCGGGGGAGACCACAGATACGCAGTATTTT; CDR3: CASSQTSGETTDTQYF
D: TRBD2; J: TRBJ2-2; V: TRBV2; size: many; DNA: TGTGCCAGCAGGGATGGACTAGCCGGGGAGCTGTTTTTT; CDR3: CASRDGLAGELFF
D: TRBD1; J: TRBJ2-1; V: TRBV2; size: many; DNA: TGTGCCAGCAGAGAAACAGGGGCCTCCTACAATGAGCAGTTCTTC; CDR3: CASRETGASYNEQFF
D: NA; J: TRBJ2-7; V: TRBV2; size: many; DNA: TGTGCCAGCAGCCCCGGGGCAGGGATTTCCTACGAGCAGTACTTC; CDR3: CASSPGAGISYEQYF
D: NA; J: TRBJ2-2; V: TRBV2; size: NA; DNA: TGTGCCAGCAGTACGGGGGCTACCGGGGAGCTGTTTTTT; CDR3: CASSTGATGELFF